The 30 T cell receptor beta chains listed next were all sequenced from one sample in a study of CD8 T cells in ankylosing spondylitis. Points from the study as a whole: Among TCR beta sequences, a motif of eight highly homologous variants appeared characteristic of ankylosing spondylitis blood.

MiXCR, applied by TCRdb to the 5' RACE reads, yields one record per CDR3 protein. The data show about 500,000 distinct CDR3 sequences, approximately 5.3% seen once. Their target antigens are unknown. The sequenced material came from blood, either unsorted or a sorted T cell fraction (not recorded which). These receptors came from a male donor with ankylosing spondylitis.

V is TRBV9 and J is TRBJ2-3; weak D call: TRBD2 (6 bases). The V end lost 0 bases, the J end lost 2 bases, and 13 bases lay between the germline ends. This CDR3 region has 16 residues. Germline V lookup: CDR1 SGDLS, CDR2 YYNGEE. The CDR3 here is CASSVGGSGYTDTQYF. DNA of the CDR3: TGTGCCAGCAGCGTAGGAGGTAGCGGTTACACAGATACGCAGTATTTT.

At least ten counts were recorded for this clonotype. The chain uses TRBV6-5 and TRBJ2-7; a weak D match, TRBD2 (6 bases). The CDR3 is made up of 15 amino acids. Germline CDR1 MNHEY, CDR2 SVGAGI. The ends were cut back, 1 base at V and 6 bases at J, with 16 bases in the middle. CDR3 bases: TGTGCCAGCAGTTACTGGGCGGGGAGAGGTTCCGAGCAGTACTTC. Its protein product is CASSYWAGRGSEQYF.

There are many counts of this clonotype. V gene TRBV28 combines with J gene TRBJ2-7, with unresolved D. Trimming shortened V by 2 bases and J by 5 bases, and 10 bases separated the two germline ends. From germline, CDR1 is MDHEN and CDR2 SYDVKM. CDR3 length: 13 amino acids. The CDR3, as DNA: TGTGCCAGCAGTTTAACAGAGGTCCACGAGCAGTACTTC. Residues: CASSLTEVHEQYF.

The chain recombines TRBV11-2 with TRBJ1-1, with D maybe TRBD1 (5 bases). This CDR3 region has 13 residues. V shed 7 bases and J shed 8 bases, with 17 bases lying between them. The germline V gene encodes CDR1 SGHAT and CDR2 FQNNGV. The CDR3 loop reads CASTLWGVFEAFF. CDR3 nucleotide sequence: TGTGCCAGCACCCTCTGGGGCGTTTTCGAAGCTTTCTTT.

This clonotype was seen many times. V usage is TRBV7-2 and J usage is TRBJ1-5, with D perhaps matching TRBD1 (5 bases). This CDR3 comprises 15 residues. Looked up from germline, CDR1 is SGHTA and CDR2 is FQGNSA. Deletions cut 5 bases from V and 1 base from J, with 12 bases between. The CDR3 here is CASSRSGGSNQPQHF. Written as DNA, the CDR3 is TGTGCCAGCAGCCGTTCCGGGGGGAGCAATCAGCCCCAGCATTTT.

This clonotype appeared many times. This chain uses TRBV11-2 with TRBJ2-2; a weak D match, TRBD1 (5 bases). The CDR3 runs to 15 residues. V was shortened by 1 base and J by 6 bases, with 12 bases between the two germline ends. CDR1 and CDR2 (germline): SGHAT, FQNNGV. Written as DNA, the CDR3 is TGTGCCAGCAGCTTAGTGGGTGGGGCGGCCGGGGAGCTGTTTTTT. Translation gives CASSLVGGAAGELFF.

This clonotype was seen many times. The chain combines TRBV20-1 with TRBJ2-7; TRBD2 aligns across 10 bases. This CDR3 has 15 residues. Looked up from germline, CDR1 is DFQATT and CDR2 is SNEGSKA (reference sequence). J lost 7 bases, V lost 0 bases, and 9 bases had no gene match. Here the CDR3 reads CSARERTSGRGEQYF. CDR3 DNA sequence: TGCAGTGCTAGAGAAAGGACTAGCGGCAGGGGAGAGCAGTACTTC.

J is TRBJ2-1 and V is TRBV20-1, with a weak D call TRBD1 (5 bases). The germline V gene encodes CDR1 DFQATT and CDR2 SNEGSKA (reference sequence). V was clipped by 3 bases and J by 1 base, with 13 bases between them. The CDR3 length is 15 residues. CDR3 coding DNA: TGCAGTGCTAGGGCCATGGCAGGGTCCTACAATGAGCAGTTCTTC. Amino acid sequence: CSARAMAGSYNEQFF.

This chain uses TRBV29-1 with TRBJ2-6; D gene ambiguous. Trimming removed 4 bases from V and 0 bases from J, with 4 bases in between. CDR1 and CDR2 from the germline V gene are SQVTM and ANQGSEA. The CDR3 extends over 13 amino acids. CDR3 residues: CSVVPSGANVLTF. In nucleotides, the CDR3 is TGCAGCGTTGTTCCCTCTGGGGCCAACGTCCTGACTTTC.

This clonotype came up a few times. The J gene is TRBJ2-1, the V gene TRBV5-6, with unresolved D. This CDR3 is 14 amino acids long. V shed 0 bases and J shed 5 bases, with 9 bases lying between them. Germline V gives CDR1 SGHDT, CDR2 YYEEEE. The CDR3: CASSLGLGNNEQFF. CDR3 in DNA: TGTGCCAGCAGCTTGGGGCTAGGGAACAATGAGCAGTTCTTC. Combining the CDR3 with reference TRBV5-6 and TRBJ2-1 gives the whole variable domain DAGVTQSPTHLIKTRGQQVTLRCSPKSGHDTVSWYQQALGQGPQFIFQYYEEEERQRGNFPDRFSGHQFPNYSSELNVNALLLGDSALYLCASSLGLGNNEQFFGPGTRLTVL.

There are many counts of this clonotype. The chain is built from TRBV20-1 and TRBJ1-1; D gene uncertain. The CDR3 consists of 13 residues. The germline V gene has CDR1 DFQATT and CDR2 SNEGSKA (reference sequence). V was shortened by 1 base and J by 6 bases, with 12 bases between the two germline ends. The CDR3, as DNA: TGCAGTGCTAGAGCCACCGAAAGGGCTGAAGCTTTCTTT. The encoded protein is CSARATERAEAFF.

CDR3 in DNA: TGTGCCAGCTCAACTAACAGCGGGGGCACAGATACGCAGTATTTT. Amino acids: CASSTNSGGTDTQYF. The chain has TRBV18 and TRBJ2-3; TRBD2 aligns across 7 bases. CDR1 is KGHSH and CDR2 is LQKENI in the germline V gene. V lost 5 bases and J lost 1; bases outside the gene matches: 6. CDR3 size: 15 residues.

This clonotype was detected many times. The chain joins TRBV12-3 or TRBV12-4 to TRBJ2-7; D could derive from TRBD1 or TRBD2 (5 bases each). The V end was cut by 6 bases, the J end by 0 bases, with 12 bases between. This CDR3 spans 14 amino acids. CDR3 region: CASSTLGTSYEQYF. In nucleotides, the CDR3 is TGTGCCAGCAGCACACTCGGGACCTCCTACGAGCAGTACTTC.

The chain links TRBV7-2 to TRBJ2-3, with D hard to call. V was cut by 3 bases and J by 2 bases, with 9 bases left in between. The CDR3 consists of 14 residues. Germline V gene sequence: CDR1 SGHTA, CDR2 FQGNSA. CDR3 nucleotide sequence: TGTGCCAGCAGCTTGCGGAGCGCCACAGATACGCAGTATTTT. It specifies CASSLRSATDTQYF.

This clonotype was observed at least ten times. The J gene is TRBJ2-5, the V gene TRBV7-2; D ambiguous. The CDR3 totals 14 residues. The germline V gene has CDR1 SGHTA and CDR2 FQGNSA. V was clipped by 3 bases and J by 1 base, with 9 bases between them. Here the CDR3 reads CASSFYGPQETQYF. The CDR3 DNA reads TGTGCCAGCAGCTTCTATGGGCCCCAAGAGACCCAGTACTTC.

This clonotype was counted once. The gene calls are TRBV5-1 and TRBJ2-6; D is ambiguous. The CDR3 totals 16 residues. CDR1 and CDR2 (germline): SGHRS, YFSETQ. V shed 0 bases and J shed 0 bases, with 7 bases lying between them. DNA of the CDR3: TGCGCCAGCAGCTTGGATCAGGTCTCTGGGGCCAACGTCCTGACTTTC. Amino acid sequence: CASSLDQVSGANVLTF.

This clonotype was found many times. The rearrangement uses TRBV10-3 and TRBJ1-5; a weak D match, TRBD1 (6 bases). The V gene's germline CDR1 is ENHRY and CDR2 SYGVKD. CDR3 length: 16 residues. Between the trimmed V and J ends, which lost 0 bases and 2 bases, there was a span of 11 bases. The CDR3 sequence: CAISESQGIGNQPQHF. CDR3 DNA: TGTGCCATCAGTGAGTCACAGGGAATTGGCAATCAGCCCCAGCATTTT.

In this sample, this clonotype turned up many times. This rearrangement joins TRBV12-3 or TRBV12-4 to TRBJ2-1; weak D call: TRBD2 (5 bases). V lost 5 bases to trimming and J lost 6 bases, with 23 bases between them. This CDR3 is built from 17 residues. The CDR3 nucleotides are TGTGCCAGCAGTCCTAGCTCGGCCAGCGCAACCCGCAATGAGCAGTTCTTC. Translating gives CASSPSSASATRNEQFF.

This clonotype was detected many times. This rearrangement joins TRBV20-1 to TRBJ2-3; 9 bases agree with TRBD2. CDR1 and CDR2 (germline): DFQATT, SNEGSKA (reference sequence). This CDR3 region has 14 residues. J gave up 0 bases and V 5 bases, and 3 bases lay outside the gene matches. The DNA of the CDR3 is TGCAGTGCTCCTAGCGGGGTCAGCACAGATACGCAGTATTTT. Amino acid sequence: CSAPSGVSTDTQYF.

The rearrangement joins TRBV6-5 to TRBJ1-2; D is uncertain. Trimming stripped 2 bases from V and 3 bases from J, with 10 bases between. The CDR3 is 14 residues long. Looked up from germline, CDR1 is MNHEY and CDR2 is SVGAGI. The CDR3 DNA is TGTGCCAGCAGTTACATTCCGGGCGACTATGGCTACACCTTC. Translation gives CASSYIPGDYGYTF.

This clonotype was detected ten times or more. The genes are TRBV30 and TRBJ2-7, with unresolved D. Trimming cost V 2 bases and J 0 bases, with 5 bases left between them. Germline CDR1 is GTSNPN and CDR2 is SVGIG (reference sequence). This CDR3 has 12 residues. CDR3 residues: CAWSLYSYEQYF. In DNA, the CDR3 is TGTGCCTGGAGTCTATACTCCTACGAGCAGTACTTC.

V is TRBV2 and J is TRBJ2-4; 13 bases map to TRBD2. With 11 bases clipped from V and 4 bases from J, the junction kept 20 bases outside the gene matches. In germline, CDR1 is SNHLY, CDR2 FYNNEI. This CDR3 comprises 19 residues. The CDR3 DNA sequence: TGTGCCTTCTGTCCAGATTGGACTAGCGGGAGTAGTCGGAAAAACATTCAGTACTTC. This encodes CAFCPDWTSGSSRKNIQYF. The variable domain in full, with the rest retrieved from reference TRBV2 and TRBJ2-4, is EPEVTQTPSHQVTQMGQEVILRCVPISNHLYFYWYRQILGQKVEFLVSFYNNEISEKSEIFDDQFSVERPDGSNFTLKIRSTKLEDSAMYFCAFCPDWTSGSSRKNIQYFGAGTRLSVL.

This clonotype occurred many times. The chain recombines TRBV9 with TRBJ2-7, with 7 positions matching TRBD1. The germline gives CDR1 SGDLS, CDR2 YYNGEE. The CDR3 runs to 16 residues. V shed 0 bases, J shed 7 bases, and the junction held 13 bases outside the gene matches. For the CDR3, the DNA is TGTGCCAGCAGCGTAGGACAGGGCCTAGCTACGGGAGAGCAGTACTTC. This encodes CASSVGQGLATGEQYF.

A word on this clonotype: A much bigger clone sits one base away, suggesting this may be a read error. This rearrangement joins TRBV9 to TRBJ1-2, with D hard to call. Germline CDR1 reads SGDLS; CDR2 reads YYNGEE. The CDR3 extends over 15 amino acids. V shed 0 bases and J shed 2 bases, with 11 bases lying between them. The CDR3, as DNA: TGTGCCAGCAGCGTAGGCCAGGAGGAGAACTATGGCTACACCTTC. This encodes CASSVGQEENYGYTF.

There are many counts of this clonotype. The chain joins TRBV9 to TRBJ2-1; a possible D gene is TRBD2 (6 bases). The CDR3 length is 16 residues. Germline V CDR1 and CDR2: SGDLS, YYNGEE. V was shortened by 0 bases and J by 6 bases, with 16 bases between the two germline ends. The CDR3 region is CASSVAASAMTNEQFF. The CDR3 DNA is TGTGCCAGCAGCGTAGCCGCTAGCGCGATGACCAATGAGCAGTTCTTC.

This clonotype was picked up many times. The chain joins TRBV12-3 or TRBV12-4 to TRBJ2-2; perhaps TRBD1 as D (6 bases). CDR3 size: 14 residues. With 7 bases removed from V and 8 bases from J, the gap between germline ends came to 17 bases. CDR3 nucleotides: TGTGCCAGCACCTTGGGACAATTCAAGGGGGAGCTGTTTTTT. It encodes CASTLGQFKGELFF.

This clonotype turned up a few times. The J gene is TRBJ2-1, the V gene TRBV6-5; D might be TRBD1 (6 bases). Trimming pared 2 bases from V and 2 bases from J, leaving 10 bases between. CDR1 MNHEY and CDR2 SVGAGI come from the germline V gene. The CDR3 is 15 residues long. CDR3 sequence reads: CASSYPPGAYNEQFF. The CDR3, as DNA: TGTGCCAGCAGTTACCCCCCAGGGGCCTACAATGAGCAGTTCTTC.

This clonotype was seen at least ten times. The chain uses TRBV5-1 and TRBJ1-4; D is unclear. Trimming removed 0 bases from V and 0 bases from J, with 15 bases in between. CDR3 length: 18 amino acids. Germline V CDR1 and CDR2: SGHRS, YFSETQ. The CDR3 loop is CASSLADIPASTNEKLFF. CDR3 bases: TGCGCCAGCAGCTTGGCCGACATCCCAGCCTCAACTAATGAAAAACTGTTTTTT.

This clonotype has at least ten counts. The genes are TRBV27 and TRBJ2-7; no clear D gene. Trimming stripped 8 bases from V and 3 bases from J, with 5 bases between. The CDR3 length is 10 residues. Germline-derived CDR1 and CDR2 are MNHEY and SMNVEV (reference sequence). In nucleotides, the CDR3 is TGTGCCAGCGGGGTCTACGAGCAGTACTTC. Translated, it gives CASGVYEQYF.

Many counts were recorded for this clonotype. This chain joins TRBV7-9 and TRBJ2-3; TRBD2 is a possible D gene (5 bases). The CDR3 extends over 14 amino acids. Germline values: CDR1 SEHNR, CDR2 FQNEAQ (reference sequence). Trimming pared 1 base from V and 6 bases from J, leaving 11 bases between. CDR3 residues: CASSLESRGDTQYF. Here the CDR3 DNA reads TGTGCCAGCAGCTTAGAGAGCCGCGGGGATACGCAGTATTTT.